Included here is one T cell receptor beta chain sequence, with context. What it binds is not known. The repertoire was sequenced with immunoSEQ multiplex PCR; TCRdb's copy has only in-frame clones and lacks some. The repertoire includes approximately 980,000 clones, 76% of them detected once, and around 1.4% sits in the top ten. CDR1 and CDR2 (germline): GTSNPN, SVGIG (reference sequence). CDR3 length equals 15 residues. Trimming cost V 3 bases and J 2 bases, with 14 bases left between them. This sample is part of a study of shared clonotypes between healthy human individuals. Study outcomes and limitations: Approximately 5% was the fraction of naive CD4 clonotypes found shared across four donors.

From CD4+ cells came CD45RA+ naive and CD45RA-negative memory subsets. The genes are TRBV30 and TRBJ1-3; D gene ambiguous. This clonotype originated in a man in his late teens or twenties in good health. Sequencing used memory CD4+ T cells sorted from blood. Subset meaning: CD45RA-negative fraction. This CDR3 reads CAWSGPALTGNTIYF. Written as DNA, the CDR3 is TGTGCCTGGAGCGGGCCCGCGCTTACTGGAAACACCATATATTTT.